This TCR beta chain was recovered during a study of control samples from healthy donors and cancer patients. There are 16 residues in the CDR3. Data came from immunoSEQ multiplex PCR; TCRdb stores just in-frame clones and leaves some out. The sample has 160,000 or so clones, about 94% seen once; the top ten hold around 15%. What was sequenced was PBMCs. The source of this sequence is a man aged 60 to 75 with colorectal cancer. This chain joins TRBV21-1 and TRBJ2-3; TRBD1 is taken as the D call from the table, unchecked against the DNA. TRBV21-1 is annotated as a pseudogene. CDR3: CASSKVGSPSTDTQYF. DNA for the CDR3: TGTGCCAGCAGCAAAGTGGGCAGTCCTAGCACAGATACGCAGTATTTT.